The clone carrying this T cell receptor beta chain showed up just a few times. This record belongs to a study of blood T cell repertoires in COVID-19. For the study at large: Sources were T cells, B-cell-depleted T cells, or PBMCs; the material itself was cDNA or gDNA.

Germline trimming cut 1 base from V and 8 bases from J; bases unmatched to any gene: 5. In germline, CDR1 is SGHVS, CDR2 FNYEAQ. The CDR3 loop spans 16 amino acids. In the authors' methods: Estimation of nucleated cell counts relied on the amplification of reference gene primers. TCRdb's table, derived via immunoSEQ multiplex PCR, lists solely in-frame clones and lacks some. V and J calls and clone size are given by that table; D and trimming were obtained from the DNA. The sample consists of around 30,000 clones, roughly 75% of them appearing once. This receptor was identified in a man at least 80 years old with active or convalescent COVID-19. The sequenced material came from peripheral blood. The chain recombines TRBV7-6 with TRBJ2-1, with TRBD2 matching 13 bases. Here the CDR3 reads CASSLGGLAGADEQFF. The DNA of the CDR3 is TGTGCCAGCAGCTTAGGTGGACTAGCGGGAGCAGATGAGCAGTTCTTC.